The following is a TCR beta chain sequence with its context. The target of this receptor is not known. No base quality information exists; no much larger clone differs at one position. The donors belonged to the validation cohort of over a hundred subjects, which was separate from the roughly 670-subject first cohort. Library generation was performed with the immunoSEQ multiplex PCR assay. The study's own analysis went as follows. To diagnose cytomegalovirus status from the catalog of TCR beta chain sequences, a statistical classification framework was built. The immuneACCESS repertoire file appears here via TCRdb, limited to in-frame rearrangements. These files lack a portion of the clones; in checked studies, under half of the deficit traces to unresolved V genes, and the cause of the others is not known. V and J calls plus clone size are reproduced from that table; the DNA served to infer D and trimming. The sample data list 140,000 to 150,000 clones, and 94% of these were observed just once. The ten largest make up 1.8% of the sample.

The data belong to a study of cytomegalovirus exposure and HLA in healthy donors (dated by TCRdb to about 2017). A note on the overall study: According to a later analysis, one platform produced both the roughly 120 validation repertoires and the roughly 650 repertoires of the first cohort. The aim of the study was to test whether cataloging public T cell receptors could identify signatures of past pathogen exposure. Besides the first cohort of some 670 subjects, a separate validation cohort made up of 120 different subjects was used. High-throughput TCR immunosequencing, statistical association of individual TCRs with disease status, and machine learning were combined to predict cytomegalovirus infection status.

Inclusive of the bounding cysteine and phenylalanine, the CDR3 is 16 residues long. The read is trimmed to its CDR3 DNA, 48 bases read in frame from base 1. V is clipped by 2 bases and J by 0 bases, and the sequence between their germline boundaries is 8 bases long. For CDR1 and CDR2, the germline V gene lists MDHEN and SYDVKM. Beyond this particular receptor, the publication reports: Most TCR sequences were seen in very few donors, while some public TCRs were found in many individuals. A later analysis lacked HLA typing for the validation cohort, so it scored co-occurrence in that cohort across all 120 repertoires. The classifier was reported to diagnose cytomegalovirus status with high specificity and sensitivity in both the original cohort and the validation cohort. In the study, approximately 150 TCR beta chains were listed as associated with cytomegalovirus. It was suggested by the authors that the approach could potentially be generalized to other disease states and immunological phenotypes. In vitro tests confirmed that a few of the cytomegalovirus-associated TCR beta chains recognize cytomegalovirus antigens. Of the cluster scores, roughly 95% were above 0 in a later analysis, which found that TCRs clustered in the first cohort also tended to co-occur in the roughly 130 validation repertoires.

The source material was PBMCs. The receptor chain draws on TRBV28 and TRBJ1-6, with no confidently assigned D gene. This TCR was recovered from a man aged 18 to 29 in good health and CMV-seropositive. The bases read TGTGCCAGCAGTTTAGAAGGGAGCTCCTATAATTCACCCCTCCACTTT. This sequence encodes CASSLEGSSYNSPLHF.